This T cell receptor beta chain was identified in a study of blood T cell repertoires in COVID-19. Sequencing was performed with immunoSEQ multiplex PCR; in TCRdb, only in-frame clones are kept and a portion is missing. The sample includes roughly 140,000 clones, under 90% seen only once; the top ten take more than 3%. The receptor comes from a man in his fifties in a cohort exposed to, infected with or recovered from COVID-19 (not recorded which). The sequencing input was PBMCs or T cells enriched from blood (not recorded which).

As DNA, the CDR3 is TGTGCCAGCAGCTTCACAGGGAAGAACACTGAAGCTTTCTTT. This translates into CASSFTGKNTEAFF. The rearrangement joins TRBV5-4 to TRBJ1-1, with a weak D call TRBD1 (6 bases). The CDR3 length is 14 residues. Germline CDR1 reads SGHNT; CDR2 reads YYREEE (reference sequence). V was shortened by 2 bases and J by 1 base, with 9 bases between the two germline ends.